This T cell receptor beta chain came from a study of T cell clonotyping in hematopoietic cell transplantation. V lost 5 bases and J 4 bases, leaving 8 bases between the germline ends. The CDR3 runs 12 residues. The germline V gene encodes CDR1 MNHEY and CDR2 SMNVEV (reference sequence). Study-wide points: Graft donor and pretransplant recipient Inverse Simpson Index values predicted broader posttransplant TCR diversity.

Libraries were prepared by immunoSEQ multiplex PCR; TCRdb keeps only in-frame clonotypes and omits some of them. The profile shows over 10,000 clones, 72% of them singletons. Notes on this clone: The antigen remains unidentified.

Recipients were bled about 28 days pretransplant and at posttransplant days 30, 100, 180. The chain uses TRBV27 and TRBJ1-2; D is uncertain. The receptor comes from a male patient over 55 who had an allogeneic stem cell transplant from an unrelated donor, so the T cells may come from the graft donor. Some clones in this sample may be carry-over from other donors' samples. The material was peripheral blood mononuclear cells, obtained 180 days after allogeneic stem cell transplant. Written as DNA, the CDR3 is TGTGCCAGCAGTAACGGGTTCTATGGCTACACCTTC. Amino acids: CASSNGFYGYTF.